The entry below gives a single T cell receptor beta chain sequence along with its context. Antigen unknown. These data are taken from a study of T cell clonotyping in hematopoietic cell transplantation. Regarding the study as a whole: Without cell sorting, CD4 versus CD8 contributions remain unresolved. Few recipient clonotypes overlapped donors; over 95% were de novo at given depth. After transplant, recipient diversity fell while pathologically expanded clonotypes grew through day 180. Graft donor and pretransplant recipient Inverse Simpson Index values predicted broader posttransplant TCR diversity.

The V gene's germline CDR1 is SGHNT and CDR2 YENEEA. V lost 1 base, J lost 8 bases, and 6 bases stayed unmatched. There are 15 residues in the CDR3. Data came from immunoSEQ multiplex PCR; TCRdb stores just in-frame clones and leaves some out. Seen here are some 40,000 clones, approximately 95% observed once, and the top ten hold under 0.95%. Material: peripheral blood mononuclear cells. The receptor was isolated from a man in his thirties or forties in good health. Some clones in this sample may be carry-over from other donors' samples. V and J are TRBV11-3 and TRBJ1-4, with TRBD1 matching over 8 bases. The CDR3 sequence: CASSLGGQGEEKLFF. CDR3 bases: TGTGCCAGCAGCTTAGGAGGACAGGGAGAAGAAAAACTGTTTTTT. The full variable domain, with the rest looked up from reference TRBV11-3 and TRBJ1-4, is EAGVVQSPRYKIIEKKQPVAFWCNPISGHNTLYWYLQNLGQGPELLIRYENEEAVDDSQLPKDRFSAERLKGVDSTLKIQPAELGDSAVYLCASSLGGQGEEKLFFGSGTQLSVL.